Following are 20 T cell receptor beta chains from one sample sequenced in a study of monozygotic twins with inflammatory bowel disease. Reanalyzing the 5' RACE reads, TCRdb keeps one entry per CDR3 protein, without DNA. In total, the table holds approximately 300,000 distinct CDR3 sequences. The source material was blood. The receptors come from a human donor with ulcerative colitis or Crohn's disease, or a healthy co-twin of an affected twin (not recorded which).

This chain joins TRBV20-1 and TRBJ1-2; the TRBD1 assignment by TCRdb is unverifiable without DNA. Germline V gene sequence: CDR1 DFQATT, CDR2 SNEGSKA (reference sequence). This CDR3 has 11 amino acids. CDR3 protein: CSGDGNYGYTF.

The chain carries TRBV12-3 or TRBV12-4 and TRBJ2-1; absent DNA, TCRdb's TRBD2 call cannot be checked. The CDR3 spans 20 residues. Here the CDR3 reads CASSDKGLAGGPGSYNEQFF.

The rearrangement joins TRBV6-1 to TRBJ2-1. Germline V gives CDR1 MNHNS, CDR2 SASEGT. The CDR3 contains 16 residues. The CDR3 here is CASSPSIGSSYNEQFF.

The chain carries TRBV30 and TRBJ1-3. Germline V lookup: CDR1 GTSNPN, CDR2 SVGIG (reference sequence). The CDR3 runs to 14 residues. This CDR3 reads CAWRRQGYAYTIYF.

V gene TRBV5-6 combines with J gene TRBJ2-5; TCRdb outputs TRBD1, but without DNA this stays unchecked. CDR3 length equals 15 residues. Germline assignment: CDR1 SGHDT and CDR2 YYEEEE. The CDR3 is CASSQNGDSQETQYF.

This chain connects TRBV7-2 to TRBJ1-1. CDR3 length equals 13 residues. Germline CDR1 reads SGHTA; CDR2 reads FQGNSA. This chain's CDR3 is CASSLDFGGYAFF.

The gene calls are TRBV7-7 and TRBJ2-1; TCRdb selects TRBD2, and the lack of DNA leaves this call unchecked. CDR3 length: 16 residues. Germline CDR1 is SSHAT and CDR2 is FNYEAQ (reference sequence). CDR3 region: CASSLQPGLAGYEQFF.

CDR3 region: CASSQVKRGGLPQYF. The gene calls are TRBV4-3 and TRBJ2-5; checking the TCRdb D call of TRBD2 is not possible without DNA. CDR1 is LGHNA and CDR2 is YSLEER in the germline V gene. The CDR3 has 15 amino acids.

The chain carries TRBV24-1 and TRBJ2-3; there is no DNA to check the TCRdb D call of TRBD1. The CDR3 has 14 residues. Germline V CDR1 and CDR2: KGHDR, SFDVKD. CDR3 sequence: CATSAPGATDTQYF.

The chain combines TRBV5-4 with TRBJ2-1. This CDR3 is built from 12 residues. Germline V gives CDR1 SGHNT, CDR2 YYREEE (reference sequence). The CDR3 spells CASSSKNNEQFF.

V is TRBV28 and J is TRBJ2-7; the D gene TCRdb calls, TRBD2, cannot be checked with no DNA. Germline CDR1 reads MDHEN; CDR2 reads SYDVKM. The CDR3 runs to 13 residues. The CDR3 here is CASTEGNPYEQYF. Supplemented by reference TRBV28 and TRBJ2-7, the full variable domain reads DVKVTQSSRYLVKRTGEKVFLECVQDMDHENMFWYRQDPGLGLRLIYFSYDVKMKEKGDIPEGYSVSREKKERFSLILESASTNQTSMYLCASTEGNPYEQYFGPGTRLTVT.

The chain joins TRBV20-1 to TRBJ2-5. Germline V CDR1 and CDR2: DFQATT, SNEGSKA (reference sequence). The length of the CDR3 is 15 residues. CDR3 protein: CSASDRSWYEETQYF.

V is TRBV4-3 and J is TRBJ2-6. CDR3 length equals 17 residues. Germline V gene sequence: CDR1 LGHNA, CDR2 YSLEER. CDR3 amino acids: CASSQEPPGPGANVLTF.

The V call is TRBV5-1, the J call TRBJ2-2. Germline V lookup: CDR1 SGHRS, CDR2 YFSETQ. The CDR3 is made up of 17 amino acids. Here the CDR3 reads CASSLAVGIANTGELFF.

CDR3 sequence reads: CATSRTGTGYQETQYF. The chain joins TRBV24-1 to TRBJ2-5; the TRBD1 assignment by TCRdb is unverifiable without DNA. Germline V CDR1 and CDR2: KGHDR, SFDVKD. The CDR3 is made up of 16 amino acids.

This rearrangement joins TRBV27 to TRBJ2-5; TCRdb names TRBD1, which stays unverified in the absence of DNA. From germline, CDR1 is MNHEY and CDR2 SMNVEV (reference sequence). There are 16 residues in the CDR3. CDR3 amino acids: CASHKSGTGGQETQYF.

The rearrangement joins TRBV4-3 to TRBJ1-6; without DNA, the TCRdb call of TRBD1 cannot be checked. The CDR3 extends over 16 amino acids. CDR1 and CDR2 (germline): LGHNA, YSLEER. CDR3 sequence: CASSHLGTDYNSPLHF.

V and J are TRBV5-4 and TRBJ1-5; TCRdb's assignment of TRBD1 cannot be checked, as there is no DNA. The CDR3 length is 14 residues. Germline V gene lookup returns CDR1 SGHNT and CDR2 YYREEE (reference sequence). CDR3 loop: CASSAGQGDQPQHF.

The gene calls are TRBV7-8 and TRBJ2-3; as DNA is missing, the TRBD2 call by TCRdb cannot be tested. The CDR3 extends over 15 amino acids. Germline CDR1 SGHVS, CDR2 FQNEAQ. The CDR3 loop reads CASSFEGASSDTQYF.

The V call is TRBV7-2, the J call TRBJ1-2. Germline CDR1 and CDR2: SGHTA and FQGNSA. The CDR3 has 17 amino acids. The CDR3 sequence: CASSLAPSMGRNYGYTF.